Reported below is one T cell receptor beta chain. This clone was counted once. What antigen it recognizes has not been identified. No quality values exist for individual bases; no much larger clone is one base distant. This sample was taken from a study of cytomegalovirus exposure and HLA in healthy donors listed by TCRdb under 2017. Broadly, across the study: In an earlier analysis of 587 of the donors, 276 Gb of sequence data and 90 million to 120 million unique TCR beta sequences from 180 million or so T cells were reported. An early release that covered more than 550 HLA-typed donors contained 300 to 350 gigabases of sequencing data and tens of millions of unique TCR sequences. Of the 300 to 450 genotyped donors, over 70% fell in the genetic ancestry cluster associated with self-reported Caucasian donors. The study aimed to test whether cataloging public T cell receptors could reveal signatures of past pathogen exposure. Using immunosequencing, the study profiled T cell repertoires from about 650 subjects and related those repertoires to cytomegalovirus serostatus. In addition to the first cohort of 666 subjects, a separate validation cohort of over 90 different subjects was used. High-throughput TCR immunosequencing, statistical association of individual TCRs with disease status, and machine learning were combined to predict cytomegalovirus infection status. A later analysis re-analyzed previously published TCR beta repertoires from about 600 donors and added high-resolution HLA genotyping to study TCR occurrence patterns. Rather than using new phenotypic data, the later analysis identified candidate immune exposures from TCR beta sequences and from how often those sequences occurred across donors. An earlier analysis of several hundred of the donors used high-throughput TCR beta sequencing to judge whether each TCR beta V gene segment behaved as functional or pseudogenic. Alongside the repertoire data, information on donor age, sex, ethnicity and CMV serostatus was compiled. Genome-wide SNP genotypes for about 60% of the roughly 700 donors were used in a later genetic analysis, which treated that subset as a discovery cohort. All discovery cohort repertoires had been generated on a single sequencing platform. HLA typing included class I and class II loci at four-digit resolution. Typing coverage varied by locus: roughly 620-640 donors for A, B, C, DRB1 and DQB1; around 560 for DQA1; over 600 for DPA1; some 470 for DPB1. Because of strong linkage in the cohort, five DR-DQ haplotypes were treated as single units for association and clustering. On average, approximately 250,000 unique TCR beta nucleotide sequences were sequenced per donor among a few hundred genotyped donors of the cohort, with 15% to 20% of those sequences being non-productive.

Overall study outcomes, separate from this receptor: In an earlier analysis of over 550 of the donors, most TCR beta V segments were observed in productive rearrangements about 87% or about 30% of the time, broadly matching IMGT annotations. Most CMV-associated TCR beta chains appeared to be HLA-restricted in a later analysis, and the HLA associations seemed to be driven largely by CMV exposure. A further reported finding was that TCR beta sequences accurately predicted the HLA-A and HLA-B alleles for most subjects in the first cohort. While some public TCRs were present in many individuals, most TCR sequences turned up only very rarely across donors. A group of highly shared sequence variants was considered likely to be a technical artifact of the sequencing pipeline. The study listed approximately 160 TCR beta chains as associated with cytomegalovirus. It was suggested by the authors that the approach could potentially be generalized to other disease states and immunological phenotypes. Some IMGT-functional V segments, including TRBV6-2 and TRBV6-3, could not be told apart with the 87-base-pair reads, so those segments were excluded. The classifier was reported to diagnose cytomegalovirus status with high specificity and sensitivity in both the original cohort and the validation cohort. In a later genetic analysis, fewer N-insertions in productive TCRs were reported among donors in an Asian-associated ancestry cluster than the roughly 640-donor mean. In a later analysis, around 17,000 TCR beta sequences were associated with specific HLA alleles at a false discovery rate of 0.05. According to a later analysis, parvovirus B19, influenza, CMV and Epstein-Barr virus appeared linked to several top co-occurrence clusters. Roughly uniform sequencing depth across donors was assumed in presence/absence analyses, although this assumption may not hold. A later analysis found that TCR association rates varied across HLA loci, with DRB1 alleles showing the most associated TCRs and HLA-C alleles the fewest. In vitro tests confirmed that a few of the cytomegalovirus-associated TCR beta chains recognize cytomegalovirus antigens. The cohort was sequenced for TCR beta chains only, and without alpha or paired-chain data the features that could be detected were limited. The only immune exposure information available for the cohort was CMV serostatus. Strong co-occurrence of HLA alleles, especially DR and DQ, made assigning TCR associations to individual alleles difficult. Correlated functional status among segregating V segments might be attributable to linkage disequilibrium, but an unknown experimental factor could not be ruled out. Because HLA typing was unavailable for some donors at each locus, only the typed subset was used in association tests. In a later analysis, HLA-associated TCR beta chains were found to be more clonally expanded and to have lower generation probabilities than equally common non-associated chains. About 17 rarely observed V segments, including chromosome 9 orphons, were excluded from the earlier analysis of about 600 of the donors because counts were too low. In a later genetic analysis, a missense DCLRE1C variant was associated with V-gene and J-gene trimming of TCR beta chains, and the association was replicated in an independent cohort.

The cohort comprised some 730 healthy bone marrow donors. At the time of sampling, all cohort members were nominally healthy, though unrecorded immune exposures were likely present. The donor was CMV seronegative and was included in the group of 352 seronegative cohort members. A peripheral blood sample was collected from each donor, and TCR beta sequencing was performed on peripheral blood mononuclear cells. Genomic DNA extraction from the blood cell samples was performed with the Qiagen DNeasy Blood Extraction Kit. Germline trimming: 1 base from V, 1 base from J; junction bases outside gene matches: 5. CDR1 and CDR2 (SGHRS, YFSETQ) derive from the germline V gene. Inclusive of the bounding cysteine and phenylalanine, the CDR3 is 17 residues long. The only DNA kept is the CDR3, 51 bases in frame from the first base. Library preparation was by the immunoSEQ multiplex PCR assay. For the multiplex PCR, a mixture combining 60 forward primers for TCR Vbeta segments and 13 reverse primers for TCR Jbeta segments was used. The CDR3 region of rearranged TCR beta genes was amplified from genomic DNA with a multiplex PCR assay. On the Illumina HiSeq System, the amplified TCR beta libraries were sequenced as 87-base-pair reads. Per the original workflow: A later analysis tallied around 82 million unique TCR beta chains across the 640 or so repertoires, and about 10 million of those chains were shared by two or more donors. A nearest-neighbor algorithm error-corrected the raw reads and collapsed the reads into unique sequences, merging closely related sequences to remove PCR and sequencing errors. To assign V, D and J gene segments, CDR3 sequences were aligned to IMGT reference sequences. Each retained sequence needed at least a six-nucleotide match to both a V gene segment and a J gene segment. A rearrangement was called productive if the CDR3 had no stop codons and remained in frame with V and J, and every other rearrangement was called non-productive. Following IMGT convention, CDR3 was defined as the stretch from the second conserved V-encoded cysteine to the conserved J-encoded phenylalanine. In an earlier analysis of around 600 of the donors, sequences lacking an unambiguous match to a single V gene segment were excluded. An earlier analysis of 450 to 650 of the donors called V segments functional above 56.7% productive rearrangements and segregating when the between-donor standard deviation exceeded 5%. A statistical classification framework was built to diagnose cytomegalovirus status from the catalog of TCR beta chain sequences. V and J gene assignment, in a later analysis, came from comparing TCR nucleotide sequences with IMGT/GENE-DB human TR gene sequences. The TCRdist pipeline was used in a later analysis to assign CDR3 sequences and most-parsimonious VDJ recombination scenarios. In a later analysis, each TCR beta chain was defined by its CDR3 amino acid sequence together with its V-gene family, and reads without a unique V-gene family were excluded. A later analysis removed roughly 590 highly shared, low-generation-probability nucleotide sequences to deal with suspected cross-contamination and a sequencing artifact. A later analysis calculated a clonal expansion index for each public chain from normalized within-repertoire ranks of inferred template counts. A later analysis computed generation probabilities with a VDJ recombination model fitted to out-of-frame rearrangements, and checked the results against IGoR. In a later analysis, hypergeometric tests were used to score TCR-TCR, TCR-HLA and TCR-CMV co-occurrence, with a repertoire-size bias correction applied to TCR pairs. To estimate false discovery rates, a later analysis permuted the HLA or CMV assignments 20 times. In a later analysis, co-occurring TCRs were grouped using DBSCAN, with TCRdist sequence similarity added in when clustering inside HLA-allele-positive subsets. Co-occurrence clustering excluded repertoires with fewer than 30,000 or more than 120,000 public chains, plus five with anomalous nucleotide sharing. Sourced from immuneACCESS, this table was stored by TCRdb with only in-frame sequences that have V and J called. A share of the clones is absent; for the studies checked, an unresolved V gene accounts for under half, and the remainder has no known explanation. The D gene and trimming were derived from the DNA, and the V and J assignments and clone size from that table. This sample comprises about 160,000 clones, about four fifths of them detected only once. Roughly 4.7% of the sample goes to the ten largest clones.

In this chain, TRBV5-1 is recombined with TRBJ2-1; 10 bases in between match TRBD2. Sequenced sample: PBMCs. The clonotype originates from a man aged 30-40 years in good health and CMV-seronegative. The CDR3 amino acid sequence is: CASSLKREGVSYNEQFF. Here is the DNA: TGCGCCAGCAGCTTGAAGCGGGAGGGGGTTTCCTACAATGAGCAGTTCTTC.